A single sample is the source of the 15 T cell receptor beta chains below, sequenced in a study of T cells after yellow fever vaccination. TCRdb independently ran MiXCR on the 5' RACE reads; one entry per CDR3 protein. The table shows 450,000 to 650,000 distinct CDR3 sequences, with approximately 15% occurring only once. The sample in question was PBMCs, obtained on the day of the yellow fever booster vaccination. The receptors were sampled from a man aged 25-45 years who received the YFV17D yellow fever vaccine.

The chain recombines TRBV20-1 with TRBJ2-7, with a possible D match to TRBD2 (6 bases). CDR1 and CDR2 (germline): DFQATT, SNEGSKA (reference sequence). Trimming removed 3 bases from V and 6 bases from J, with 12 bases in between. The CDR3 spans 12 residues. The CDR3 DNA reads TGCAGTGCTAGCTCGAGGGGAGGCGAGCAGTACTTC. Its translation: CSASSRGGEQYF.

This clonotype was recorded a few times. The rearrangement joins TRBV30 to TRBJ2-7, with D maybe TRBD1 (5 bases). The germline V gene encodes CDR1 GTSNPN and CDR2 SVGIG (reference sequence). Trimming pared 1 base from V and 4 bases from J, leaving 5 bases between. The CDR3 length is 11 residues. Here the CDR3 DNA reads TGTGCCTGGAGTGAGGGGTACGAGCAGTACTTC. This translates into CAWSEGYEQYF.

The count of this clonotype is one. The chain recombines TRBV3-1 with TRBJ1-4, with TRBD1 matching 10 bases. Losses at the gene ends were 1 base for V and 7 bases for J; bases not matched to a gene: 3. The CDR3 covers 15 residues. Looked up from germline, CDR1 is LGHDT and CDR2 is YNNKEL (reference sequence). CDR3 sequence reads: CASSQVTGGIEKLFF. DNA of the CDR3: TGTGCCAGCAGCCAAGTGACAGGGGGCATTGAAAAACTGTTTTTT.

In this sample, this clonotype turned up many times. V and J are TRBV19 and TRBJ2-2; 7 bases are a match to TRBD1. This CDR3 comprises 14 residues. The J segment lost 6 bases and the V segment lost 5 bases, leaving 6 bases of the junction unmatched. Germline V lookup: CDR1 LNHDA, CDR2 SQIVND (reference sequence). The CDR3 loop reads CASSPGQVAGELFF. CDR3 nucleotides: TGTGCCAGTAGTCCCGGACAGGTCGCCGGGGAGCTGTTTTTT.

This chain connects TRBV6-5 to TRBJ2-5; 9 bases match TRBD2. The CDR3 consists of 14 residues. The germline CDR1 and CDR2 sequences are MNHEY and SVGAGI. V was pared by 4 bases and J by 7 bases, with 7 bases of the junction left unmatched. CDR3 sequence: CASSSGGGGATQYF. Written as DNA, the CDR3 is TGTGCCAGCAGTTCGGGCGGCGGGGGGGCGACCCAGTACTTC.

This chain connects TRBV5-4 to TRBJ2-7; 7 bases agree with TRBD2. The CDR3 covers 15 residues. With V trimmed by 4 bases and J by 3 bases, 10 bases remained unmatched. The germline V gene has CDR1 SGHNT and CDR2 YYREEE (reference sequence). This CDR3 is CASSPDPGGGYEQYF. CDR3 sequence (DNA): TGTGCCAGCAGCCCTGATCCGGGCGGGGGCTACGAGCAGTACTTC.

This rearrangement joins TRBV12-3 or TRBV12-4 to TRBJ2-7; D tentatively fits TRBD1 or TRBD2 (6 bases each). V lost 2 bases and J lost 5, with 19 bases in between. This CDR3 is 16 amino acids long. Written as DNA, the CDR3 is TGTGCCAGCAGTTTATACCGGGGGACATGGATAAACGAGCAGTACTTC. This sequence encodes CASSLYRGTWINEQYF.

The chain has TRBV5-1 and TRBJ1-2, with 7 positions matching TRBD1. V dropped 4 bases and J dropped 4; count of bases not matched to a gene: 7. Germline-derived CDR1 and CDR2 are SGHRS and YFSETQ. The CDR3 consists of 14 residues. CDR3 DNA sequence: TGCGCCAGCAGCCCCTCGGGACAGATCTATGGCTACACCTTC. The encoded protein is CASSPSGQIYGYTF.

This clonotype was picked up a small number of times. V gene TRBV12-3 or TRBV12-4 combines with J gene TRBJ2-1; 9 bases match TRBD1. This CDR3 is 16 amino acids long. Trimming took 9 bases from V and 8 from J; bases not matched to a gene: 17. CDR3 nucleotide sequence: TGTGCCAGTTCGGGCGTCGGGACAGGGTCCGTCCATGAGCAGTTCTTC. The encoded protein is CASSGVGTGSVHEQFF.

The chain is built from TRBV7-2 and TRBJ2-2; possibly TRBD1 or TRBD2 for D (5 bases each). V lost 1 base and J 5 bases, leaving 11 bases between the germline ends. The CDR3 contains 15 residues. Germline CDR1 reads SGHTA; CDR2 reads FQGNSA. The CDR3 loop reads CASSLVGTATGELFF. CDR3 DNA sequence: TGTGCCAGCAGCTTAGTCGGGACGGCGACCGGGGAGCTGTTTTTT.

The table lists this clonotype with many counts. The CDR3 nucleotides read TGTGCCAGCAGCTTAACCGGGACAGGCCTTCACGAGCAGTACTTC. This gives the protein CASSLTGTGLHEQYF. The chain carries TRBV7-2 and TRBJ2-7; 8 positions agree with TRBD1. Germline lookup yields CDR1 SGHTA and CDR2 FQGNSA. V dropped 2 bases and J dropped 5; count of bases not matched to a gene: 8. The CDR3 length is 15 residues.

This clonotype was observed a few times. This sequence joins TRBV29-1 and TRBJ2-7; possible D gene TRBD2, 6 bases. Trimming removed 4 bases from V and 11 bases from J, with 12 bases in between. The CDR3 totals 10 residues. Germline-derived CDR1 and CDR2 are SQVTM and ANQGSEA. In nucleotides, the CDR3 is TGCAGCGTTGCGGAGGGCCAGGAGTACTTC. Translation gives CSVAEGQEYF.

This clonotype has only a few counts. The chain links TRBV7-2 to TRBJ1-6; no firm D call. Germline values: CDR1 SGHTA, CDR2 FQGNSA. Between the trimmed V and J ends, which lost 5 bases and 6 bases, there was a span of 14 bases. The CDR3 contains 15 residues. The CDR3 nucleotides read TGTGCCAGCAGCACTGCGTCGCCCTCTAATTCACCCCTCCACTTT. As protein: CASSTASPSNSPLHF.

This clonotype appeared a few times. Here the CDR3 reads CASGAFPYEQYF. As DNA, the CDR3 is TGCGCCAGCGGGGCATTTCCCTACGAGCAGTACTTC. V gene TRBV5-1 combines with J gene TRBJ2-7; D is perhaps TRBD1 (5 bases). Germline CDR1 is SGHRS and CDR2 is YFSETQ. This CDR3 region has 12 residues. The V and J ends lost 7 bases and 2 bases respectively, with 10 bases between them.

In its sample, this clonotype was seen a few times. The chain employs TRBV29-1 and TRBJ2-1; D is unresolved. The CDR3 is made up of 13 amino acids. The V and J ends lost 4 bases and 4 bases respectively, with 11 bases between them. Germline V CDR1 and CDR2: SQVTM, ANQGSEA. CDR3 in DNA: TGCAGCGTTGCCTCGACGACTTACAATGAGCAGTTCTTC. Translation gives CSVASTTYNEQFF.